This T cell receptor (beta chain) was obtained from a study of siplizumab effects on memory and regulatory T cells. Points from the study as a whole: Siplizumab produced a significant drop in alloreactive sequences attributable to unstimulated CD4+ memory cells. Solely a minor proportion of alloreactive clones could be assigned to unstimulated subsets.

CDR1 is SGHVS and CDR2 is FNYEAQ in the germline V gene. CDR3 length: 15 amino acids. V was pared by 5 bases and J by 0 bases, with 12 bases between. This clone came up once. Its antigen remains unidentified. Produced via immunoSEQ multiplex PCR; TCRdb's table is partial and in-frame only. The table includes fewer than 85,000 clones, around 93% detected once. J is TRBJ2-3 and V is TRBV7-6; maybe TRBD2 (6 bases). This TCR was sampled from a human donor in good health. The sequenced sample consisted of CD8+ T cells sorted from blood. CDR3 DNA: TGTGCCAGCAGCAACCTAGCGACTAGCACAGATACGCAGTATTTT. Its translation is CASSNLATSTDTQYF.